This TCR beta chain was identified in a study of regulatory T cells in long-lasting Graves disease. This clonotype showed up just a few times. Its matching antigen is unknown. Study-level findings and limits: Only a small sample size was used, which may have cut accuracy.

Investigators prepared the TCR beta libraries by applying iRepertoire HTBI primers and Arm-PCR of CDR3 regions. TCRdb re-called the multiplex PCR reads with MiXCR, one entry per CDR3 protein. The sample has more than 650,000 distinct CDR3 sequences, about 30% seen once. The time point is: persistent/refractory GD, antithyroid drugs over 5 years with positive TRAb. TCR sequences were obtained from RNA taken from PBMCs. Germline CDR1 is GTSNPN and CDR2 is SVGIG (reference sequence). Trimming left V 0 bases short and J 0 bases short, with 5 bases between. The CDR3 covers 13 residues. The chain employs TRBV30 and TRBJ1-1; unclear D gene. This receptor was taken from a female donor with Graves disease. The material sequenced was peripheral blood mononuclear cells (PBMCs), taken when the disease was refractory, from a patient treated with antithyroid drugs. CDR3 in amino acids: CAWSVLMNTEAFF. In DNA form, the CDR3 reads TGTGCCTGGAGTGTACTTATGAACACTGAAGCTTTCTTT.